Listed below are T cell receptor beta chains from one sample, sequenced in a study of siplizumab effects on memory and regulatory T cells. Repertoires were generated with immunoSEQ multiplex PCR, while TCRdb's copy carries only in-frame clones and drops some. The data hold 100,000 to 120,000 clones, with roughly 91% observed a single time. The sample consisted of CD4+ T cells sorted from blood. These receptor sequences come from a human donor in good health. The CDR3 runs from the conserved cysteine through the conserved F or W.

cdr3_length,j_call,v_call,cdr3_aa
14,TRBJ2-1,TRBV5-1,CASSLEGSGNEQFF
14,TRBJ2-3,TRBV11-2,CASSLMGGTDTQYF
13,TRBJ1-1,TRBV19,CASRQGRNTEAFF
17,TRBJ2-3,TRBV7-2,CASSPAPAGGGRDTQYF
13,TRBJ2-4,TRBV9,CASSVGGGNIQYF
13,TRBJ2-7,TRBV30,CAWGGGGPREQYF
14,TRBJ1-2,TRBV7-9,CASSSGVHSYGYTF
16,TRBJ2-5,TRBV9,CASSAIPGLALETQYF
15,TRBJ2-7,TRBV15,CATSRGDRHSYEQYF
15,TRBJ1-6,TRBV11-2,CASSRRRETEVALHF
14,TRBJ1-2,TRBV11-2,CASSLLGQSYGYTF
13,TRBJ2-3,TRBV6-1,CASRLDSIDTQYF
15,TRBJ2-7,TRBV10-2,CASSGGHLDTYEQYF
15,TRBJ2-7,TRBV5-1,CASSQDRQREYEQYF
12,TRBJ1-2,TRBV30,CAWSSGGYGYTF
15,TRBJ2-7,TRBV30,CAWRMGTQISYEQYF
14,TRBJ2-7,TRBV19,CASSMSRVYNEQYF
17,TRBJ2-2,TRBV7-2,CASSLQGQGINTGELFF
15,TRBJ1-4,TRBV9,CASSGQGLGNEKLFF
14,TRBJ1-2,TRBV30,CAWSVGGGVYGYTF
15,TRBJ2-1,TRBV19,CASSKLAGSNSEQFF
16,TRBJ2-3,TRBV7-9,CASSAGTSGRTDTQYF
14,TRBJ1-2,TRBV4-1,CASSLFAVAGGYTF
11,TRBJ2-1,TRBV6-5,CASSESNEQFF
14,TRBJ2-7,TRBV5-1,CASSDVRGSDEQYF
13,TRBJ2-7,TRBV5-1,CASSPLFSYEQYF
16,TRBJ2-2,TRBV11-2,CASSLATGLNTGELFF
14,TRBJ2-7,TRBV18,CASSPTGHSHEQYF
16,TRBJ2-5,TRBV27,CASSLSLLAGRSEQYF
16,TRBJ2-2,TRBV5-1,CASSRTGTSGTGELFF
11,TRBJ2-1,TRBV30,CARGGYNEQFF
14,TRBJ2-3,TRBV19,CASSGRWRLDTQYF
12,TRBJ2-7,TRBV7-2,CASSLQGWEQYF
14,TRBJ1-5,TRBV2,CASRREASNQPQHF
13,TRBJ1-2,TRBV7-9,CASSLDGSYGYTF
13,TRBJ1-5,TRBV2,CASSRTNTRPQHF
15,TRBJ1-5,TRBV11-2,CASSPGTGLYQPQHF
13,TRBJ2-7,TRBV10-3,CAARFRDAYEQYF
16,TRBJ2-5,TRBV5-1,CASSPPTGGPGETQYF
15,TRBJ1-1,TRBV9,CASSPSTGTNTEAFF